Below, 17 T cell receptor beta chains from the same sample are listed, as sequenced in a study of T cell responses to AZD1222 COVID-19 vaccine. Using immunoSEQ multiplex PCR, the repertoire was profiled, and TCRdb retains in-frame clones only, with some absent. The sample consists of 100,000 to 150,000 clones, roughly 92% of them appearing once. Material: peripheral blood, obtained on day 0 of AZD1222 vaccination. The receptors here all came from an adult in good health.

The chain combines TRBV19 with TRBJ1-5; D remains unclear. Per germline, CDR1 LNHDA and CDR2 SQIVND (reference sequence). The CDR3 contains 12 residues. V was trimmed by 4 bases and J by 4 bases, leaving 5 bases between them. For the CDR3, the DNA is TGTGCCAGTAGTACGGGGAATCAGCCCCAGCATTTT. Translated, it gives CASSTGNQPQHF.

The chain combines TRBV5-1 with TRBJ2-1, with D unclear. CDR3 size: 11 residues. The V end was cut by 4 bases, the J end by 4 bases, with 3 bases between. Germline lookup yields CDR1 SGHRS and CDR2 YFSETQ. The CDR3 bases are TGCGCCAGCAGCGAATACAATGAGCAGTTCTTC. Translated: CASSEYNEQFF. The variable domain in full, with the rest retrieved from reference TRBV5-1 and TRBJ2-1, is KAGVTQTPRYLIKTRGQQVTLSCSPISGHRSVSWYQQTPGQGLQFLFEYFSETQRNKGNFPGRFSGRQFSNSRSEMNVSTLELGDSALYLCASSEYNEQFFGPGTRLTVL.

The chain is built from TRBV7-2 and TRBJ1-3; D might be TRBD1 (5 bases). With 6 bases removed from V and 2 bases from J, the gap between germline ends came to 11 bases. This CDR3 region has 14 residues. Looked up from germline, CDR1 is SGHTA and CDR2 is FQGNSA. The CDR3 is CASRRDGAGNTIYF. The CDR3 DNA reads TGTGCCAGCAGAAGGGACGGGGCTGGAAACACCATATATTTT.

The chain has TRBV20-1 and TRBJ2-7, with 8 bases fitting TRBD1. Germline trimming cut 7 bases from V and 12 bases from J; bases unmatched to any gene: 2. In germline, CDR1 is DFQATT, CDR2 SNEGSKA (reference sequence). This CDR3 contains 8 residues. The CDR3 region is CSVTGGYF. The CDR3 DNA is TGCAGTGTAACAGGGGGGTACTTC.

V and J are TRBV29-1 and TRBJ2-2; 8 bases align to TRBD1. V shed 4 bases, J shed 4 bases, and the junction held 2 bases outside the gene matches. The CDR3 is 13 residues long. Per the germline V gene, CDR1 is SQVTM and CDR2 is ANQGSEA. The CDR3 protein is CSVGTGPTGELFF. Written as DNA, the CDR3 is TGCAGCGTTGGGACAGGGCCCACCGGGGAGCTGTTTTTT.

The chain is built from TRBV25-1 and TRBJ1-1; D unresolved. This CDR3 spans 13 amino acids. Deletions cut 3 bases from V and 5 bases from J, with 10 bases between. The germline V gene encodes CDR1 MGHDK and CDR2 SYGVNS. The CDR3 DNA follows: TGTGCCAGCAGTGACTCCCTCCGGACTGAAGCTTTCTTT. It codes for CASSDSLRTEAFF.

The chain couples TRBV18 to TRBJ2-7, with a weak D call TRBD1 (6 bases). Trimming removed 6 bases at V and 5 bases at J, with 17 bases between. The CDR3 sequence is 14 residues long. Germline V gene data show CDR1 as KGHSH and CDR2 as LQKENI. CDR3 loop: CASSSIQGENEQYF. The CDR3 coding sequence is TGTGCCAGCTCCAGTATACAGGGTGAGAACGAGCAGTACTTC.

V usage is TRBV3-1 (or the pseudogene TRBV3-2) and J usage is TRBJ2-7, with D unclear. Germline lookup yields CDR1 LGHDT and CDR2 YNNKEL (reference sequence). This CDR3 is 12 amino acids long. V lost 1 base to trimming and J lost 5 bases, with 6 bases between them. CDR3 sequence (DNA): TGTGCCAGCAGCCAAGGAGTCAACGAGCAGTACTTC. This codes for CASSQGVNEQYF.

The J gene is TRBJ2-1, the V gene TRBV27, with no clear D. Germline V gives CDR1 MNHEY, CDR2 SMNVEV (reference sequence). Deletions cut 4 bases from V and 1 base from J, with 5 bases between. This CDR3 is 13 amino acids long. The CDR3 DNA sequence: TGTGCCAGCAGTTCCATGTCCTACAATGAGCAGTTCTTC. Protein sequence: CASSSMSYNEQFF.

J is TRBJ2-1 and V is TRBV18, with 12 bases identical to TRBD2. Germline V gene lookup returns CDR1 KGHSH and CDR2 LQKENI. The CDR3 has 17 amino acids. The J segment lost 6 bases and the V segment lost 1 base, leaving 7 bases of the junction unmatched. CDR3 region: CASSPLTSGGPGNEQFF. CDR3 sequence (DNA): TGTGCCAGCTCACCACTGACTAGCGGGGGCCCGGGCAATGAGCAGTTCTTC.

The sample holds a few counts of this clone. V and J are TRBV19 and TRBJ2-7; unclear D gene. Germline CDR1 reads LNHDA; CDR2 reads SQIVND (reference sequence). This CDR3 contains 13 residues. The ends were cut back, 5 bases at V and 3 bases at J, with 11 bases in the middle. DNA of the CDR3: TGTGCCAGTAGTCAAAACGGATTCTACGAGCAGTACTTC. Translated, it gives CASSQNGFYEQYF.

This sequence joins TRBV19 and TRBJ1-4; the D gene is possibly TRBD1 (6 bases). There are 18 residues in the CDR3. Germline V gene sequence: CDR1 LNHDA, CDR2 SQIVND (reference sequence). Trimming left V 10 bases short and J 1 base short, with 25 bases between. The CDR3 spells CATADRTTVRQTNEKLFF. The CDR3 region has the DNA TGTGCCACGGCTGACAGGACTACTGTTCGCCAAACTAATGAAAAACTGTTTTTT.

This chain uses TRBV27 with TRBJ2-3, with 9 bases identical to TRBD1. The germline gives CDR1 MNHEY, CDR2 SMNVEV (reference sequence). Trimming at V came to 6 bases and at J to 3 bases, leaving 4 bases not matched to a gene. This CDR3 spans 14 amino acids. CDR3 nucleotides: TGTGCCAGCAGAGACAGGGGGGGAACAGATACGCAGTATTTT. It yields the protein CASRDRGGTDTQYF.

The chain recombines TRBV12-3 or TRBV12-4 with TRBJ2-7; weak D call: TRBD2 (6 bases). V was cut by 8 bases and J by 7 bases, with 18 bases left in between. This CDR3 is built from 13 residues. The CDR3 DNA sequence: TGTGCCAGCCTCTGGAGGGCCGGGGATGAGCAGTACTTC. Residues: CASLWRAGDEQYF.

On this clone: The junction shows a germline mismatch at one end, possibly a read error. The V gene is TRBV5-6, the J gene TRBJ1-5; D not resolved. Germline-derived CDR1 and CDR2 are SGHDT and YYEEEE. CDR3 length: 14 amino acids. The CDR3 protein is CASRLGVSNQPQHF. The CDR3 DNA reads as TGTGCCAGCAGATTGGGAGTTTCAAATCAGCCCCAGCATTTT.

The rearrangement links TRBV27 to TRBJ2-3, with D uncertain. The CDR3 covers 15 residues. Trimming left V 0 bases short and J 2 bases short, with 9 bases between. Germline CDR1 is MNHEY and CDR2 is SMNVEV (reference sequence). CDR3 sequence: CASSLSADFTDTQYF. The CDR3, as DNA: TGTGCCAGCAGTTTATCGGCGGATTTCACAGATACGCAGTATTTT.

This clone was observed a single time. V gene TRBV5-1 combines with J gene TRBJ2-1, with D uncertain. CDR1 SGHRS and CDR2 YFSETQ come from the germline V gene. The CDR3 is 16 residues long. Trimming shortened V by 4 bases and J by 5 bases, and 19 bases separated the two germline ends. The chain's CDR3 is CASSRSGNSPNNEQFF. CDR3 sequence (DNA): TGCGCCAGCAGCCGGTCGGGCAATTCACCAAACAATGAGCAGTTCTTC. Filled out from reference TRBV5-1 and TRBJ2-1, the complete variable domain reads KAGVTQTPRYLIKTRGQQVTLSCSPISGHRSVSWYQQTPGQGLQFLFEYFSETQRNKGNFPGRFSGRQFSNSRSEMNVSTLELGDSALYLCASSRSGNSPNNEQFFGPGTRLTVL.